This entry concerns a single T cell receptor (beta chain). What antigen it recognizes has not been identified. Base qualities are not provided; no much larger clone lies one nucleotide away. The germline V gene encodes CDR1 GTSNPN and CDR2 SVGIG (reference sequence). From its cysteine to its phenylalanine, the CDR3 spans 14 amino acids. Only the CDR3 part of the read is kept: 42 bases, read in frame from the first base. The junction shows trimming of 4 bases on V and 4 bases on J, and the gene matches do not reach 5 bases of it. These data come from a study of molecular identifiers for immune sequencing clone quantification (dated by TCRdb to the late 2010s). With respect to the entire study: For a replicate experiment, RNA from roughly 18,000 or 92,000 naive CD8 T cells was divided into five aliquots, and four of the five aliquots were sequenced. CD8 T cells were used in a methods study to benchmark molecular-identifier clustering-based TCR repertoire sequencing (MIDCIRS) and TCR RNA copy counting. Overall study results and their limits: When barcode sub-clustering was omitted, TCR diversity was inflated by chimeric consensus sequences, with chimeras reaching as high as 47%. Spiked-in Jurkat TCR RNA equivalent to a single cell was reported to be detectable even among one million naive CD8 T cells. Modeling gave roughly 2.9 recovered TCR RNA copies per cell versus about 10 by digital PCR, implying roughly 29% capture efficiency. The naive libraries included spiked-in Jurkat TCR RNA (about nine copies' worth), and this RNA is not part of the donor repertoire. In CMV-specific effector cells, over 97% of molecules were held by clones above 20 RNA copies, whereas under 1% of molecules were held by such clones in naive cells. The sizes of highly expanded clones could end up underestimated when identical TCR molecules share a barcode.

Libraries of naive CD8 T cells were built from anywhere between roughly 17,000 and 1,000,000 sorted cells, with 10%, 30% or 50% of the purified RNA used. Naive CD8 T cells were FACS-sorted as CD8+CD4-CCR7+CD45RA+ on a BD FACSAria II into RLT Plus buffer. Detection sensitivity was tested by spiking Jurkat RNA equal to approximately 9 TCR copies' worth into samples containing 20,000-1,000,000 naive CD8 T cells. Enrichment of CD8 T cells was performed with RosetteSep CD8+ T Cell Enrichment Cocktail and Ficoll-Paque, after which ACK red cell lysis was carried out. Preparation of the library involved PCR. Instrument used: NextSeq 500. Bulk TCR libraries were prepared as previously described, using TCR primers listed in Table S5. Purification of total RNA was performed with the Qiagen AllPrep DNA/RNA kit. Before analysis, reads from multiple sequencing runs of the same library were pooled. Processing in the source paper ran as follows. Reads were retained only if the reads had an exact TCR constant sequence, and the retained reads were trimmed to 150 nt and grouped according to their 12-nt molecular barcodes. Reads inside each barcode group were sub-clustered using a 15% Levenshtein threshold, and a quality-weighted consensus sequence was constructed for each RNA molecule. Non-functional sequences were removed, as were lower-count sequences one edit away from another. Barcode sub-clusters with fewer than 20% of the maximum read count were removed, based on fitting two negative binomial distributions. TCRdb trimmed public reads at Q25 via fastp, called clones via MiXCR and kept in-frame beta chains. Rows are unified per CDR3 protein, each entry keeping the most common DNA and genes. TCRdb assigned the V and J calls; the authors' analysis was not used. In this sample the table shows about 630,000 distinct CDR3 sequences, around 25% of which occur a single time. The leading ten clones occupy about 0.84% of the sample.

This sequence was found in a human donor in good health. Some libraries in this study had Jurkat cell RNA spiked in. The sequencing input was naive CD8+ T cells from blood, with Jurkat cell RNA spiked in. The cell subset or site tag for this specimen amounts to: FACS-sorted CD8+CD4-CCR7+CD45RA+ naive T cells. This chain joins TRBV30 to TRBJ1-1, and 11 bases in between align with TRBD1. CDR3 reads: CAWNWGTGGTEAFF. The DNA sequence is given as TGTGCCTGGAATTGGGGGACAGGGGGCACTGAAGCTTTCTTT. This CDR3, with the reference TRBV30 and TRBJ1-1 proteins standing in past its ends, gives the full variable domain SQTIHQWPATLVQPVGSPLSLECTVEGTSNPNLYWYRQAAGRGLQLLFYSVGIGQISSEVPQNLSASRPQDRQFILSSKKLLLSDSGFYLCAWNWGTGGTEAFFGQGTRLTVV.